This T cell receptor (beta chain) was captured in a study of cytomegalovirus exposure and HLA in healthy donors. Study-level points and caveats: Other equally common chains were less clonally expanded than HLA-associated TCR beta chains, a later analysis showed. Immune exposure information available was restricted to CMV serostatus. Researchers reported that a few CMV-associated chains were confirmed in vitro as CMV antigen-specific.

About this clone itself: The antigen is undetermined.

Each donor was healthy, and each was a bone marrow donor. Primers: 60 Vbeta forward and 13 Jbeta reverse. Data came from immunoSEQ multiplex PCR; TCRdb stores just in-frame clones and leaves some out. The sample consists of approximately 220,000 clones, over 70% of them appearing once. The source is a boy between 2 and 10 years old in good health and CMV-seronegative. The sample was PBMCs.

CDR3 DNA: TGTGCCAGCTCACCCCTGCCTATCTCTGGAAACACCATATATTTT. Its translation is CASSPLPISGNTIYF. The chain links TRBV18 to TRBJ1-3; D gene unclear. V was trimmed by 3 bases and J by 0 bases, leaving 9 bases between them. CDR1 and CDR2 from the germline V gene are KGHSH and LQKENI. The CDR3 is 15 amino acids.